The 14 T cell receptor beta chains presented below share a single source sample, sequenced in a study of CD8 T cells in ankylosing spondylitis. Study-level points and caveats: There was a TCR beta motif, made of eight highly homologous variants, that appeared characteristic of ankylosing spondylitis blood.

Their target antigens are unknown. TCRdb processed the 5' RACE reads anew with MiXCR; each CDR3 protein has one entry. The sample records about 800,000 distinct CDR3 sequences, about an eighth being singletons. The sequenced material came from blood, either unsorted or a sorted T cell fraction (not recorded which). The receptor source for this set is a male donor with ankylosing spondylitis.

This clonotype came up many times. V and J are TRBV12-3 or TRBV12-4 and TRBJ2-5; D might be TRBD2 (6 bases). Trimming left V 1 base short and J 4 bases short, with 13 bases between. The CDR3 loop spans 15 amino acids. CDR3 nucleotide sequence: TGTGCCAGCAGTTTAGGGCAGACTAGAGGAGAGACCCAGTACTTC. Translating it yields CASSLGQTRGETQYF.

Many counts were recorded for this clonotype. The chain carries TRBV12-3 or TRBV12-4 and TRBJ2-3; no definite D call. V dropped 5 bases and J dropped 6 bases, with 24 bases sitting between them. This CDR3 region has 17 residues. The CDR3 nucleotides are TGTGCCAGCAGTCCCCTCCGGGCTGAGCTTAATCCGGATACGCAGTATTTT. This encodes CASSPLRAELNPDTQYF.

This clonotype has more than one count but fewer than ten. This sequence joins TRBV29-1 and TRBJ2-7, with D maybe TRBD1 (6 bases). CDR1 is SQVTM, CDR2 ANQGSEA, per germline. Trimming left V 4 bases short and J 3 bases short, with 10 bases between. CDR3 size: 12 residues. CDR3 coding DNA: TGCAGCGTTGCCAGGGGAGTCTACGAGCAGTACTTC. Protein sequence: CSVARGVYEQYF.

This clonotype was detected a few times. The J gene is TRBJ1-2, the V gene TRBV29-1; D ambiguous. This CDR3 has 12 amino acids. Per the germline V gene, CDR1 is SQVTM and CDR2 is ANQGSEA. Trimming removed 7 bases from V and 4 bases from J, with 13 bases in between. The CDR3, as DNA: TGCAGCGGTGGAAGGGAAGGCTATGGCTACACCTTC. Translation: CSGGREGYGYTF. Variable domain in full (rest from reference TRBV29-1 and TRBJ1-2): SAVISQKPSRDICQRGTSLTIQCQVDSQVTMMFWYRQQPGQSLTLIATANQGSEATYESGFVIDKFPISRPNLTFSTLTVSNMSPEDSSIYLCSGGREGYGYTFGSGTRLTVV.

The chain uses TRBV24-1 and TRBJ2-7, with 10 bases fitting TRBD1. CDR3 length: 16 amino acids. Losses at the gene ends were 9 bases for V and 2 bases for J; bases not matched to a gene: 12. Germline V CDR1 and CDR2: KGHDR, SFDVKD. The chain's CDR3 is CATASSPGQGTYEQYF. The CDR3 coding sequence is TGTGCCACCGCTTCATCTCCGGGACAGGGGACCTACGAGCAGTACTTC.

The chain is built from TRBV4-2 and TRBJ1-1; 8 bases map to TRBD1. Germline V gene sequence: CDR1 LGHNA, CDR2 YNFKEQ. The V and J ends lost 3 bases and 6 bases, in that order; junction bases with no gene match: 6. CDR3 length: 14 amino acids. For the CDR3, the DNA is TGTGCCAGCAGCCAGGACAGGGTGGATGCTGAAGCTTTCTTT. Protein sequence: CASSQDRVDAEAFF.

This clonotype has a handful of counts. The chain is built from TRBV20-1 and TRBJ2-1, with 8 bases aligning to TRBD2. Germline V gene data show CDR1 as DFQATT and CDR2 as SNEGSKA (reference sequence). With 5 bases clipped from V and 6 bases from J, the junction kept 12 bases outside the gene matches. The CDR3 totals 15 residues. In DNA, the CDR3 is TGCAGTGCTCCCCAAGCGGGAGCCCTGGGCAATGAGCAGTTCTTC. Translated, it gives CSAPQAGALGNEQFF.

V gene TRBV6-2 or TRBV6-3 combines with J gene TRBJ1-2; no clear D. Germline CDR1 is MNHEY and CDR2 is SVGEGT. This CDR3 region has 14 residues. Trimming left V 2 bases short and J 6 bases short, with 13 bases between. The CDR3 bases are TGTGCCAGCAGTTACGCGGGATCTGGGAATGGCTACACCTTC. The encoded protein is CASSYAGSGNGYTF.

This clonotype was detected a few times. CDR3 region: CASSPRTGANVLTF. The CDR3 coding sequence is TGTGCCAGCAGCCCTCGGACTGGGGCCAACGTCCTGACTTTC. The J gene is TRBJ2-6, the V gene TRBV7-2; D not resolved. The CDR3 is 14 amino acids. The germline gives CDR1 SGHTA, CDR2 FQGNSA. V was cut by 5 bases and J by 2 bases, with 7 bases left in between. The full variable domain, completed using reference TRBV7-2 and TRBJ2-6, is GAGVSQSPSNKVTEKGKDVELRCDPISGHTALYWYRQSLGQGLEFLIYFQGNSAPDKSGLPSDRFSAERTGGSVSTLTIQRTQQEDSAVYLCASSPRTGANVLTFGAGSRLTVL.

This chain connects TRBV19 to TRBJ2-6; D may be TRBD2 (6 bases). From germline, CDR1 is LNHDA and CDR2 SQIVND (reference sequence). The V end lost 4 bases, the J end lost 0 bases, and 10 bases lay between the germline ends. The CDR3 totals 16 residues. As DNA, the CDR3 is TGTGCCAGTAGTACTAGCGCTTACTCTGGGGCCAACGTCCTGACTTTC. Translated: CASSTSAYSGANVLTF.

The chain couples TRBV11-2 to TRBJ2-7; 8 bases fit TRBD1. Losses at the gene ends were 5 bases for V and 7 bases for J; bases not matched to a gene: 13. There are 15 residues in the CDR3. Germline V gives CDR1 SGHAT, CDR2 FQNNGV. Written as DNA, the CDR3 is TGTGCCAGCAGCCTATCGACAGGGGAGCCTACTGAGCAGTACTTC. As protein: CASSLSTGEPTEQYF.

Many counts were recorded for this clonotype. The DNA of the CDR3 is TGCAGTGCTAGAGTGGGGCAGGGATGGAACACTGAAGCTTTCTTT. It codes for CSARVGQGWNTEAFF. This chain links TRBV20-1 with TRBJ1-1; D is possibly TRBD1 (5 bases). The CDR3 spans 15 residues. With 1 base removed from V and 1 base from J, the gap between germline ends came to 13 bases. Germline V gives CDR1 DFQATT, CDR2 SNEGSKA (reference sequence).

V is TRBV4-3 and J is TRBJ2-1; the match to TRBD1 covers 10 bases. The germline V gene has CDR1 LGHNA and CDR2 YSLEER. The CDR3 is made up of 20 amino acids. The junction had 16 bases not matched to a gene; V was cut back by 0 bases and J by 5 bases. The CDR3 sequence is CASSQEWMGTGVYFHNEQFF. CDR3 nucleotide sequence: TGCGCCAGCAGCCAAGAGTGGATGGGGACAGGGGTCTACTTCCACAATGAGCAGTTCTTC.

A few counts support this clonotype. V and J are TRBV5-1 and TRBJ1-4, with 10 bases identical to TRBD1. V dropped 0 bases and J dropped 13; count of bases not matched to a gene: 6. The CDR3 has 14 amino acids. Per germline, CDR1 SGHRS and CDR2 YFSETQ. CDR3 coding DNA: TGCGCCAGCAGCTTGGCCGGGACAGGGGATACACTGTTTTTT. As protein: CASSLAGTGDTLFF. Based on the CDR3 plus reference TRBV5-1 and TRBJ1-4, the full variable domain is KAGVTQTPRYLIKTRGQQVTLSCSPISGHRSVSWYQQTPGQGLQFLFEYFSETQRNKGNFPGRFSGRQFSNSRSEMNVSTLELGDSALYLCASSLAGTGDTLFFGSGTQLSVL.